This T cell receptor beta chain appears in the sequencing data of a study of beta chain features in type 1 diabetes. The entirety of the isolated RNA underwent reverse transcription, so expressed TCRB transcripts were sequenced. Using immunoSEQ multiplex PCR, the repertoire was profiled, and TCRdb retains in-frame clones only, with some absent. The data show about 250,000 clones, around an eighth seen once. This clone was seen only a few times. The CDR3 length is 13 residues. Per the germline V gene, CDR1 is SNHLY and CDR2 is FYNNEI. V shed 6 bases and J shed 6 bases, with 14 bases lying between them.

The sequenced sample consisted of naive CD4+ T cells from blood. This receptor was taken from a woman in her 40s in good health. The rearrangement uses TRBV2 and TRBJ2-5; D perhaps matches TRBD2 (5 bases). The DNA of the CDR3 is TGTGCCAGCAGACCCATCCCGGGAAAGACCCAGTACTTC. Its translation is CASRPIPGKTQYF. The full variable domain, in which reference TRBV2 and TRBJ2-5 provide the parts outside the CDR3, is EPEVTQTPSHQVTQMGQEVILRCVPISNHLYFYWYRQILGQKVEFLVSFYNNEISEKSEIFDDQFSVERPDGSNFTLKIRSTKLEDSAMYFCASRPIPGKTQYFGPGTRLLVL.